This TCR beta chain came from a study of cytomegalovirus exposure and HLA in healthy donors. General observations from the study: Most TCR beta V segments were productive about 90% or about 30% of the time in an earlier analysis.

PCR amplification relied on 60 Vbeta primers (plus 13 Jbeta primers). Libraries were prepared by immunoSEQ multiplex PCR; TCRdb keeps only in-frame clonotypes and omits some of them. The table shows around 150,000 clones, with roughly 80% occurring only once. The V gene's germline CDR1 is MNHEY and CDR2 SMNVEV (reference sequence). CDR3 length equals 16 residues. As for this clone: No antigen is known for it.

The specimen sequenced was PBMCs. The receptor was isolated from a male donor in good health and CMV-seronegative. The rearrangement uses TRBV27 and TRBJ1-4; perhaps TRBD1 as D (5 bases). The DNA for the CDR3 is TGTGCGACAGCCCCCCGGTCACGGCCAACTAATGAAAAACTGTTTTTT. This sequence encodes CATAPRSRPTNEKLFF.